This TCR beta chain was identified during a study of long-term antiretroviral therapy in people with HIV. Details on this clone: Its antigen remains unidentified.

Assay version v3.0 of immunoSEQ was used, and it was run at survey level. This table comes from immunoSEQ multiplex PCR, and its TCRdb copy is limited to in-frame clones, with some not included. The sample shows about 20,000 clones, around three quarters of them seen only once. Findings and limits, study-wide: Clones with expansion before ART led the repertoire at all time points. Blood sampling spanned 2004 to 2017, possibly under older ART regimens.

The material sequenced was unsorted PBMCs, taken 0.2 years after starting antiretroviral therapy. The clonotype comes from a woman aged 40 to 50 with HIV.

This chain's CDR3 is CASSPGGAEAFF. The CDR3 coding sequence is TGTGCCAGCAGCCCGGGGGGGGCTGAAGCTTTCTTT. The chain carries TRBV11-3 and TRBJ1-1; D may be TRBD1 (5 bases). Per the germline V gene, CDR1 is SGHNT and CDR2 is YENEEA. This CDR3 spans 12 amino acids. V was shortened by 5 bases and J by 6 bases, with 10 bases between the two germline ends.